This TCR beta chain is drawn from a study of CD8+ T cells in alopecia areata. Germline CDR1 is SGHNT and CDR2 is YYREEE (reference sequence). This CDR3 has 11 amino acids. V was cut by 2 bases and J by 4 bases, with 1 base left in between. Treatment: oral pan-JAK inhibitor, 5-10 mg twice daily. Note on this clone: Its antigen is unknown.

Study-level results: Tofacitinib significantly reduced both scalp clonality and expanded CD8+ clones among the top 100. Persistence of many expanded lesional clones was seen in scalp and blood during tofacitinib. Greater clonality was observed in lesional scalp samples, especially alopecia totalis/universalis, versus normal scalp.

Following RNA extraction, reverse transcription yielded cDNA that acted as the sequencing template. Repertoires were generated with immunoSEQ multiplex PCR, while TCRdb's copy carries only in-frame clones and drops some. This sample has about 120,000 clones, with about half found just once. The clonotype was recovered from a human donor with alopecia areata. Sequencing used CD4+ T cells sorted from blood, obtained at week 4, from a patient treated with tofacitinib. The chain is built from TRBV5-4 and TRBJ2-1; D is ambiguous. The CDR3 is CASSLYNEQFF. CDR3 coding DNA: TGTGCCAGCAGCTTATACAATGAGCAGTTCTTC.